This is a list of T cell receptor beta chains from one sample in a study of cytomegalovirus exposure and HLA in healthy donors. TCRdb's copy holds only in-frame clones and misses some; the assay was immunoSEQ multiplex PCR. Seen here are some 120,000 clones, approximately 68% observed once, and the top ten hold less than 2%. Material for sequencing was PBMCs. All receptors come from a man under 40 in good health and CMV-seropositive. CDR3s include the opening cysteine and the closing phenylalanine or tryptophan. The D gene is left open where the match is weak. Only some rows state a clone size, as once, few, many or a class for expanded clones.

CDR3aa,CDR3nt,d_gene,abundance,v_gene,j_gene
CASSDPRARDRGYEQYF,TGCGCCAGCAGTGACCCACGGGCCCGGGACAGGGGCTACGAGCAGTACTTC,TRBD1,-,TRBV10-2,TRBJ2-7
CASSFHRKTEAFF,TGTGCCAGCAGTTTCCACAGAAAAACTGAAGCTTTCTTT,-,-,TRBV27,TRBJ1-1
CASSRVTAKQYYNEQFF,TGTGCCAGCAGCCGAGTTACAGCTAAACAATACTACAATGAGCAGTTCTTC,-,-,TRBV14,TRBJ2-1
CASRAGSSYNEQFF,TGTGCCAGCAGGGCCGGGTCCTCCTACAATGAGCAGTTCTTC,-,-,TRBV5-4,TRBJ2-1
CASSGAGSNNEQFF,TGCGCCAGCAGCGGGGCAGGGTCAAACAATGAGCAGTTCTTC,-,-,TRBV5-1,TRBJ2-1
CASSFMGPPQHF,TGTGCCAGCAGCTTTATGGGCCCGCCCCAGCATTTT,-,-,TRBV5-8,TRBJ1-5
CSSSLVQGQGTTGELFF,TGTTCCAGCAGCTTAGTCCAGGGCCAGGGGACGACCGGGGAGCTGTTTTTT,-,-,TRBV7-9,TRBJ2-2
CASSVEVDYSNQPQHF,TGTGCCAGCAGTGTAGAGGTAGACTATAGCAATCAGCCCCAGCATTTT,-,-,TRBV2,TRBJ1-5
CASSLDFPNTEAFF,TGCGCCAGCAGCTTGGACTTCCCAAACACTGAAGCTTTCTTT,-,-,TRBV5-1,TRBJ1-1
CASSQKSWTVLNTEAFF,TGTGCCAGCAGTCAAAAATCTTGGACAGTCCTGAACACTGAAGCTTTCTTT,-,-,TRBV28,TRBJ1-1
CASSPTTAGVGFNEQFF,TGCGCCAGCAGCCCGACGACAGCGGGAGTCGGTTTCAATGAGCAGTTCTTC,TRBD2,-,TRBV5-1,TRBJ2-1
CASSFGNPGANVLTF,TGTGCCAGCAGTTTCGGGAATCCGGGGGCCAACGTCCTGACTTTC,-,-,TRBV27,TRBJ2-6
CASSEGPPLHF,TGTGCCAGCAGTGAAGGGCCACCCCTCCACTTT,-,few,TRBV2,TRBJ1-6
CSSSPGDWQGNYEQYF,TGTTCCAGCAGCCCCGGCGATTGGCAGGGGAATTACGAGCAGTACTTC,-,-,TRBV7-9,TRBJ2-7
CASSEPLAETYEQYF,TGCGCCAGCAGTGAGCCCTTAGCGGAGACCTACGAGCAGTACTTC,-,-,TRBV10-2,TRBJ2-7
CASSPGTSSYEQYF,TGTGCCAGCTCACCAGGGACTAGTTCGTACGAGCAGTACTTC,TRBD2,-,TRBV18,TRBJ2-7
CASSFTQGPLHF,TGTGCCAGCAGCTTTACCCAGGGCCCCCTCCACTTT,-,few,TRBV5-4,TRBJ1-6
CASSLALSEYNEQFF,TGTGCCAGCAGCCTCGCTCTCTCGGAGTACAATGAGCAGTTCTTC,-,-,TRBV6-5,TRBJ2-1
CASSQDRQGYYGYTF,TGTGCCAGCAGCCAAGATCGGCAGGGGTACTATGGCTACACCTTC,-,-,TRBV4-2,TRBJ1-2
CATSFSAWANGELFF,TGTGCCACCTCTTTTTCTGCGTGGGCGAACGGGGAGCTGTTTTTT,-,-,TRBV6-1,TRBJ2-2
CASTPWGQPGNTIYF,TGTGCCAGTACCCCCTGGGGACAACCTGGAAACACCATATATTTT,-,-,TRBV19,TRBJ1-3
CASRTGGNAGELFF,TGTGCCAGCCGGACAGGGGGGAACGCCGGGGAGCTGTTTTTT,TRBD1,many,TRBV7-2,TRBJ2-2
CASSPLQGAREYNEQFF,TGCGCCAGCAGCCCTTTACAGGGGGCGCGAGAATACAATGAGCAGTTCTTC,TRBD1,-,TRBV5-1,TRBJ2-1
CASSENGYGYTF,TGTGCCAGCAGTGAAAACGGCTATGGCTACACCTTC,-,-,TRBV6-1,TRBJ1-2
CASGLAAVLETQYF,TGCGCCAGCGGACTAGCGGCCGTCCTTGAGACCCAGTACTTC,TRBD2,-,TRBV5-1,TRBJ2-5
CASSFLRGRGTDTQYF,TGTGCCAGCAGCTTCCTCAGGGGCAGGGGAACAGATACGCAGTATTTT,-,few,TRBV7-9,TRBJ2-3
CASSTGTANYGYTF,TGTGCCAGCAGCACCGGGACAGCTAACTATGGCTACACCTTC,-,-,TRBV21-1,TRBJ1-2
CASSKAPRGHEQFF,TGTGCCAGCAGCAAAGCCCCCAGGGGTCATGAGCAGTTCTTC,-,-,TRBV21-1,TRBJ2-1
CASRTSGRANEQFF,TGCGCCAGCAGGACTAGCGGGAGGGCCAATGAGCAGTTCTTC,TRBD2,-,TRBV5-1,TRBJ2-1
CASSEVGQTQYF,TGTGCCAGCAGTGAAGTAGGACAGACGCAGTACTTC,-,-,TRBV6-1,TRBJ2-7
CASSLRQGLVYNEQFF,TGTGCCAGCAGTCTTCGACAGGGGTTGGTGTACAATGAGCAGTTCTTC,TRBD1,-,TRBV27,TRBJ2-1
CAITPSTGGGTEAFF,TGTGCCATCACCCCATCGACAGGGGGAGGGACTGAAGCTTTCTTT,TRBD1,few,TRBV10-3,TRBJ1-1
CASSPQYNEQFF,TGTGCCAGCAGCCCACAGTACAATGAGCAGTTCTTC,-,-,TRBV14,TRBJ2-1
CASSVTGSNGEKLFF,TGTGCCAGCAGCGTTACAGGGTCAAATGGTGAAAAACTGTTTTTT,-,-,TRBV9,TRBJ1-4
CASSLLPQASSYNEQFF,TGTGCCAGTAGCCTCTTGCCGCAGGCGAGCTCCTACAATGAGCAGTTCTTC,-,-,TRBV19,TRBJ2-1
CASSYSVTDTQYF,TGTGCCAGCAGTTACTCCGTCACAGATACGCAGTATTTT,-,few,TRBV6-5,TRBJ2-3
CASSLGAGVQTQYF,TGTGCCAGCAGCTTGGGAGCGGGAGTGCAGACCCAGTACTTC,TRBD2,-,TRBV5-6,TRBJ2-5
CAISESAPGAWDEQYF,TGTGCCATCAGTGAGTCGGCCCCAGGGGCGTGGGACGAGCAGTACTTC,-,-,TRBV10-3,TRBJ2-7
CAWRNLGNFNYGYTF,TGTGCCTGGAGGAACCTCGGGAATTTTAACTATGGCTACACCTTC,-,once,TRBV30,TRBJ1-2
CASSEAGLAGVGADTQYF,TGTGCCAGCAGTGAAGCGGGACTAGCGGGAGTCGGTGCAGATACGCAGTATTTT,TRBD2,-,TRBV6-1,TRBJ2-3